The 10 T cell receptor beta chains given below trace back to one sample, sequenced in a study of blood T cell repertoires in COVID-19. Sequenced by immunoSEQ multiplex PCR; TCRdb stores in-frame clones only, minus some. The sample carries around 90,000 clones, roughly 80% recorded once. Sample: peripheral blood. Receptor source: a human donor in a cohort sampled during active COVID-19.

The chain carries TRBV12-3 or TRBV12-4 and TRBJ1-2, with a weak D call TRBD1 (5 bases). The V end lost 3 bases, the J end lost 8 bases, and 10 bases lay between the germline ends. The CDR3 sequence is 12 residues long. Here the CDR3 reads CASSLTVAGYTF. In DNA, the CDR3 is TGTGCCAGCAGTTTGACAGTTGCCGGCTACACCTTC.

The V gene is TRBV20-1, the J gene TRBJ2-1, with D possibly being TRBD1 (6 bases). Germline CDR1 is DFQATT and CDR2 is SNEGSKA (reference sequence). V lost 3 bases, J lost 12 bases, and 12 bases lay in between. The CDR3 loop spans 11 amino acids. The CDR3, as DNA: TGCAGTGCTAGGGGCCTGGGGGCGCAGTTCTTC. Amino acids: CSARGLGAQFF.

This chain uses TRBV19 with TRBJ1-3; no definite D call. This CDR3 spans 15 amino acids. V lost 3 bases and J 0 bases, leaving 9 bases between the germline ends. The V gene's germline CDR1 is LNHDA and CDR2 SQIVND (reference sequence). CDR3 DNA sequence: TGTGCCAGTAGTATCGGGAGTAGCTCTGGAAACACCATATATTTT. This encodes CASSIGSSSGNTIYF.

This clone was recorded a few times. The chain couples TRBV28 to TRBJ2-1; TRBD2 aligns across 10 bases. Trimming removed 5 bases from V and 6 bases from J; junction bases left unmatched: 10. Germline loops: CDR1 MDHEN, CDR2 SYDVKM. The CDR3 extends over 16 amino acids. The CDR3 spells CASSPDLAGDPNEQFF. CDR3 sequence (DNA): TGTGCCAGCAGTCCCGACCTAGCGGGAGACCCCAATGAGCAGTTCTTC. The full variable domain, its missing parts supplied by reference TRBV28 and TRBJ2-1, is DVKVTQSSRYLVKRTGEKVFLECVQDMDHENMFWYRQDPGLGLRLIYFSYDVKMKEKGDIPEGYSVSREKKERFSLILESASTNQTSMYLCASSPDLAGDPNEQFFGPGTRLTVL.

The chain is built from TRBV12-3 or TRBV12-4 and TRBJ2-7; tentative D call: TRBD2 (5 bases). V gave up 5 bases and J gave up 4 bases, with 12 bases separating them. CDR3 size: 13 residues. CDR3: CASSLVRDYEQYF. The CDR3 bases are TGTGCCAGCAGTCTCGTCCGGGATTACGAGCAGTACTTC.

The rearrangement links TRBV24-1 to TRBJ2-2; 9 positions match TRBD1. CDR1 and CDR2 (germline): KGHDR, SFDVKD. The junction had 7 bases not matched to a gene; V was cut back by 3 bases and J by 6 bases. This CDR3 is 16 amino acids long. CDR3 DNA: TGTGCCACCAGTGATACCGGACAGGGGTTTGCCGGGGAGCTGTTTTTT. This encodes CATSDTGQGFAGELFF.

The V call is TRBV7-2, the J call TRBJ2-3; TRBD2 is a possible D gene (6 bases). V was pared by 1 base and J by 4 bases, with 9 bases between. CDR1 is SGHTA, CDR2 FQGNSA, per germline. This CDR3 is built from 14 residues. The DNA of the CDR3 is TGTGCCAGCAGCTTAGGACTAGTCGCAGATACGCAGTATTTT. This gives the protein CASSLGLVADTQYF.

The genes are TRBV19 and TRBJ2-7, with TRBD1 identical over 10 bases. Looked up from germline, CDR1 is LNHDA and CDR2 is SQIVND (reference sequence). Germline trimming cut 5 bases from V and 4 bases from J; bases unmatched to any gene: 8. The CDR3 covers 15 residues. CDR3 loop: CASSAQDRGSYEQYF. CDR3 coding DNA: TGTGCCAGTAGTGCCCAGGACAGGGGGTCGTACGAGCAGTACTTC.

The rearrangement joins TRBV24-1 to TRBJ2-6; 8 bases line up with TRBD1. The CDR3 extends over 17 amino acids. The germline V gene has CDR1 KGHDR and CDR2 SFDVKD. V was clipped by 6 bases and J by 11 bases; unmatched bases: 17. The CDR3 sequence: CATSLQPSDREKDVLTF. The CDR3 DNA follows: TGTGCCACCAGTTTACAACCATCGGACAGGGAAAAAGACGTCCTGACTTTC.

This chain connects TRBV9 to TRBJ2-1, with D uncertain. This CDR3 contains 13 residues. The V gene's germline CDR1 is SGDLS and CDR2 YYNGEE. V lost 0 bases, J lost 5 bases, and 6 bases lay in between. The CDR3 region has the DNA TGTGCCAGCAGCGTAGCCCCTAACAATGAGCAGTTCTTC. Protein: CASSVAPNNEQFF. Supplemented by reference TRBV9 and TRBJ2-1, the full variable domain reads DSGVTQTPKHLITATGQRVTLRCSPRSGDLSVYWYQQSLDQGLQFLIQYYNGEERAKGNILERFSAQQFPDLHSELNLSSLELGDSALYFCASSVAPNNEQFFGPGTRLTVL.